These 21 T cell receptor beta chains share one sample of origin, sequenced in a study of T cells in tuberculosis. Using immunoSEQ multiplex PCR, the repertoire was profiled, and TCRdb retains in-frame clones only, with some absent. Here the sample spans about 54,000 clones, 70% to 90% being singletons. Cells were sorted from thawed PBMC rested overnight and stained with GMM-loaded CD1B tetramer, viability dye and anti-CD3. The CD1B tetramers carried C32 glucose monomycolate purified from Rhodococcus equi. The material sequenced was CD1b-GMM tetramer-negative cells sorted from PBMCs. These receptor sequences come from an adult woman with latent tuberculosis.

The genes are TRBV27 and TRBJ2-7; 7 bases match TRBD1. The CDR3 loop spans 14 amino acids. J gave up 3 bases and V 5 bases, and 7 bases lay outside the gene matches. The germline gives CDR1 MNHEY, CDR2 SMNVEV (reference sequence). The CDR3 reads CASSQRDSLYEQYF. In DNA form, the CDR3 reads TGTGCCAGCAGTCAACGGGACAGCCTCTACGAGCAGTACTTC.

The count of this clone is one. Written as DNA, the CDR3 is TGTGCCAGCAGCGTCAGTGCTTCCGGGACAGTGAACACTGAAGCTTTCTTT. This codes for CASSVSASGTVNTEAFF. The chain carries TRBV9 and TRBJ1-1; 7 bases fit TRBD1. This CDR3 comprises 17 residues. Germline values: CDR1 SGDLS, CDR2 YYNGEE. The J segment lost 0 bases and the V segment lost 2 bases, leaving 10 bases of the junction unmatched. Variable domain in full (rest from reference TRBV9 and TRBJ1-1): DSGVTQTPKHLITATGQRVTLRCSPRSGDLSVYWYQQSLDQGLQFLIQYYNGEERAKGNILERFSAQQFPDLHSELNLSSLELGDSALYFCASSVSASGTVNTEAFFGQGTRLTVV.

The chain is built from TRBV4-3 and TRBJ2-7; tentative D call: TRBD2 (6 bases). Per the germline V gene, CDR1 is LGHNA and CDR2 is YSLEER. With 1 base removed from V and 0 bases from J, the gap between germline ends came to 10 bases. The CDR3 is 15 residues long. The CDR3 bases are TGCGCCAGCAGCCAAGGGCCGGGGGTCTCCTACGAGCAGTACTTC. Encoded protein: CASSQGPGVSYEQYF.

V is TRBV7-2 and J is TRBJ2-2; no reliable D call. Germline V gene lookup returns CDR1 SGHTA and CDR2 FQGNSA. V lost 4 bases and J lost 6, with 9 bases in between. The CDR3 consists of 13 residues. The CDR3 loop reads CASSSDTPGELFF. As DNA, the CDR3 is TGTGCCAGCAGCTCCGACACTCCCGGGGAGCTGTTTTTT.

The V gene is TRBV6-5, the J gene TRBJ1-1; 10 nucleotides align to TRBD1. This CDR3 is 16 amino acids long. The J segment lost 5 bases and the V segment lost 4 bases, leaving 10 bases of the junction unmatched. Germline V lookup: CDR1 MNHEY, CDR2 SVGAGI. CDR3 region: CASSSIRDRGRTEAFF. The CDR3 DNA reads TGTGCCAGCAGTTCCATCCGGGACAGGGGAAGAACTGAAGCTTTCTTT.

The rearrangement links TRBV5-1 to TRBJ2-1, with 8 bases that match TRBD1. Germline V CDR1 and CDR2: SGHRS, YFSETQ. V dropped 0 bases and J dropped 6; count of bases not matched to a gene: 8. The CDR3 loop spans 16 amino acids. DNA of the CDR3: TGCGCCAGCAGCTTGGCCCGGCAGGGGGCCGGCAATGAGCAGTTCTTC. Its protein product is CASSLARQGAGNEQFF.

This clone qualifies as medium-sized. This sequence joins TRBV19 and TRBJ1-2; D gene unclear. The CDR3 totals 12 residues. Germline CDR1 reads LNHDA; CDR2 reads SQIVND (reference sequence). With 8 bases removed from V and 10 bases from J, the gap between germline ends came to 17 bases. DNA of the CDR3: TGTGCCAGTGGACGGGAGGGAGTGATCTACACCTTC. It encodes CASGREGVIYTF.

This clone was found once. The CDR3 nucleotides read TGTGCCAGCAGCTTATTCGGACAGTATGGCTACACCTTC. It codes for CASSLFGQYGYTF. V gene TRBV7-2 combines with J gene TRBJ1-2, with TRBD1 as a possible D gene (6 bases). Trimming cost V 2 bases and J 5 bases, with 9 bases left between them. This CDR3 has 13 residues. Germline V gene data show CDR1 as SGHTA and CDR2 as FQGNSA.

This clone has just a few counts. The V and J genes are TRBV4-2 and TRBJ2-1; D call uncertain. Looked up from germline, CDR1 is LGHNA and CDR2 is YNFKEQ. The CDR3 runs to 15 residues. V gave up 4 bases and J gave up 1 base, with 11 bases separating them. The CDR3 coding sequence is TGTGCCAGCAGCCGCGAACGGGTTTCCTACAATGAGCAGTTCTTC. It translates to CASSRERVSYNEQFF.

This rearrangement joins TRBV7-2 to TRBJ1-1; D gene ambiguous. The CDR3 spans 13 residues. Germline CDR1 and CDR2: SGHTA and FQGNSA. V was pared by 4 bases and J by 1 base, with 7 bases between. In nucleotides, the CDR3 is TGTGCCAGCAGCTGGAGGAGGAACACTGAAGCTTTCTTT. Protein sequence: CASSWRRNTEAFF.

The chain has TRBV5-4 and TRBJ2-7; TRBD2 is a possible D gene (6 bases). Germline CDR1 and CDR2: SGHNT and YYREEE (reference sequence). The CDR3 consists of 13 residues. Trimming removed 4 bases at V and 2 bases at J, with 10 bases between. The CDR3 DNA is TGTGCCAGCAGCCCTAGCGCCACCTACGAGCAGTACTTC. Translated, it gives CASSPSATYEQYF.

This sequence joins TRBV11-2 and TRBJ2-1; 9 bases agree with TRBD1. Trimming removed 1 base from V and 7 bases from J; junction bases left unmatched: 11. Germline CDR1 is SGHAT and CDR2 is FQNNGV. This CDR3 is built from 17 residues. The CDR3 here is CASSLAPSGTGFNEQFF. The CDR3 region has the DNA TGTGCCAGCAGCTTAGCGCCCTCCGGGACAGGGTTTAATGAGCAGTTCTTC.

The chain couples TRBV30 to TRBJ2-3; 10 nucleotides align to TRBD1. With V trimmed by 5 bases and J by 6 bases, 5 bases remained unmatched. The CDR3 has 13 residues. Per the germline V gene, CDR1 is GTSNPN and CDR2 is SVGIG (reference sequence). The chain's CDR3 is CAWDRGRLDTQYF. The CDR3 bases are TGTGCCTGGGACAGGGGGCGTCTTGATACGCAGTATTTT.

J is TRBJ1-1 and V is TRBV30; D not resolved. Trimming took 1 base from V and 6 from J, leaving 12 bases between them. Germline assignment: CDR1 GTSNPN and CDR2 SVGIG (reference sequence). CDR3 length equals 13 residues. Here the CDR3 DNA reads TGTGCCTGGAGTGCGGGAGTCTTCGCTGAAGCTTTCTTT. Translation gives CAWSAGVFAEAFF. Supplemented by reference TRBV30 and TRBJ1-1, the full variable domain reads SQTIHQWPATLVQPVGSPLSLECTVEGTSNPNLYWYRQAAGRGLQLLFYSVGIGQISSEVPQNLSASRPQDRQFILSSKKLLLSDSGFYLCAWSAGVFAEAFFGQGTRLTVV.

The V gene is TRBV19, the J gene TRBJ1-1, with 7 bases fitting TRBD1. Germline trimming cut 5 bases from V and 4 bases from J; bases unmatched to any gene: 10. The germline V gene has CDR1 LNHDA and CDR2 SQIVND (reference sequence). CDR3 size: 15 residues. The CDR3 loop is CASSWEARGSTEAFF. CDR3 bases: TGTGCCAGTAGTTGGGAGGCCAGGGGGAGCACTGAAGCTTTCTTT.

The chain combines TRBV5-1 with TRBJ2-1; 10 bases match TRBD2. The CDR3 totals 16 residues. Germline CDR1 reads SGHRS; CDR2 reads YFSETQ. V trimming: 1 base; J trimming: 7 bases; junction bases outside the gene matches: 8. The CDR3: CASSLLPSGSMNEQFF. For the CDR3, the DNA is TGCGCCAGCAGCTTGCTACCTAGCGGGAGCATGAATGAGCAGTTCTTC.

The chain employs TRBV18 and TRBJ2-3; TRBD2 matches at 7 bases. Germline V gene sequence: CDR1 KGHSH, CDR2 LQKENI. This CDR3 spans 16 amino acids. Unmatched junction bases numbered 5, after V lost 1 base and J lost 1 base. CDR3 DNA: TGTGCCAGCTCACCACAGGTAGGGAGGGGCACAGATACGCAGTATTTT. It specifies CASSPQVGRGTDTQYF.

The chain uses TRBV13 and TRBJ1-1; D remains unclear. The V and J ends lost 5 bases and 0 bases respectively, with 7 bases between them. The CDR3 consists of 13 residues. Looked up from germline, CDR1 is PRHDT and CDR2 is FYEKMQ (reference sequence). Here the CDR3 reads CASSLRVNTEAFF. In DNA, the CDR3 is TGTGCCAGCAGCCTACGGGTGAACACTGAAGCTTTCTTT. Full variable domain (rest looked up from reference TRBV13 and TRBJ1-1): AAGVIQSPRHLIKEKRETATLKCYPIPRHDTVYWYQQGPGQDPQFLISFYEKMQSDKGSIPDRFSAQQFSDYHSELNMSSLELGDSALYFCASSLRVNTEAFFGQGTRLTVV.

This rearrangement joins TRBV4-2 to TRBJ2-1, with 8 positions matching TRBD2. Trimming at V came to 6 bases and at J to 4 bases, leaving 5 bases not matched to a gene. From germline, CDR1 is LGHNA and CDR2 YNFKEQ. The CDR3 is 14 residues long. The CDR3 sequence: CASSYTSGYNEQFF. The CDR3 DNA reads as TGTGCCAGCAGTTATACTAGCGGATACAATGAGCAGTTCTTC.

The CDR3 reads CASISVGQGADEQFF. The CDR3 DNA reads TGTGCCAGCATCAGTGTGGGACAGGGGGCCGATGAGCAGTTCTTC. The genes are TRBV5-4 and TRBJ2-1; 12 bases are a match to TRBD1. Per the germline V gene, CDR1 is SGHNT and CDR2 is YYREEE (reference sequence). Trimming at V came to 6 bases and at J to 8 bases, leaving 9 bases not matched to a gene. CDR3 length: 15 amino acids.

The rearrangement links TRBV4-2 to TRBJ2-1; maybe TRBD2 (6 bases). The CDR3 has 16 amino acids. Per the germline V gene, CDR1 is LGHNA and CDR2 is YNFKEQ. V lost 0 bases, J lost 2 bases, and 11 bases lay in between. The CDR3 nucleotides read TGTGCCAGCAGCCAAGATCCGGGGGAGGCCTACAATGAGCAGTTCTTC. Translation: CASSQDPGEAYNEQFF.